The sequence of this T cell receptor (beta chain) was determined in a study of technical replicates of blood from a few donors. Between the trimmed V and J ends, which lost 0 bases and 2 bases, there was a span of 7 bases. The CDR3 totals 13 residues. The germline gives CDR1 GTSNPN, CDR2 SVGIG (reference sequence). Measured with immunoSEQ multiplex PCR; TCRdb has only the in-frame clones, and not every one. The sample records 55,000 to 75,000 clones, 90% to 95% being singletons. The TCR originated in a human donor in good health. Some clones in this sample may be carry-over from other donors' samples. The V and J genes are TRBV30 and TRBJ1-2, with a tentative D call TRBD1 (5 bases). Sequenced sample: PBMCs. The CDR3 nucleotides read TGTGCCTGGAGTGTAGGGGCAAACTATGGCTACACCTTC. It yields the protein CAWSVGANYGYTF. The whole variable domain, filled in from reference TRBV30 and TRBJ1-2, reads SQTIHQWPATLVQPVGSPLSLECTVEGTSNPNLYWYRQAAGRGLQLLFYSVGIGQISSEVPQNLSASRPQDRQFILSSKKLLLSDSGFYLCAWSVGANYGYTFGSGTRLTVV.